The clone carrying this T cell receptor beta chain appeared once. Its antigen remains unidentified. This specimen comes from a study of identifying expanded T cells in peripheral blood. Overall study results and limits: Across healthy donors, higher total template counts meant significantly greater roughly two-week count variance. Differentially abundant clones: 0.95 to 1.5 between replicates, around 16 at roughly 15 days, under 25 at four.

Repertoires were generated with immunoSEQ multiplex PCR, while TCRdb's copy carries only in-frame clones and drops some. The profile shows about 86,000 clones, approximately 88% of them singletons. Healthy donors had no documented immune events, such as infections, while sampled. CDR1 LNHDA and CDR2 SQIVND come from the germline V gene (reference sequence). CDR3 length equals 14 residues. V was trimmed by 7 bases and J by 2 bases, leaving 14 bases between them. This chain joins TRBV19 and TRBJ1-2, with D possibly being TRBD1 (5 bases). The sequence derives from a person aged 18 to 70 in good health. Sequencing was done on a sample of blood. For the CDR3, the DNA is TGTGCCAGTAAGGTAAAAGGGGCCAACTATGGCTACACCTTC. This codes for CASKVKGANYGYTF.